This T cell receptor (beta chain) was retrieved from a study of radiotherapy plus CTLA-4 blockade in lung cancer. Measured with immunoSEQ multiplex PCR; TCRdb has only the in-frame clones, and not every one. This sample has about 47,000 clones, with roughly three quarters found just once. Focal radiation plus CTLA-4 blockade with ipilimumab was given to patients with chemo-refractory metastatic non-small-cell lung cancer. As for this clone: Its cognate antigen is unknown.

Notes on the study in general: Researchers report tumor-derived TCR clones expanding in blood after radiotherapy plus ipilimumab.

CDR1 and CDR2 from the germline V gene are SGDLS and YYNGEE. The CDR3 totals 15 residues. The ends lost 4 bases at V and 8 bases at J; junction bases unmatched: 9. This clonotype was sampled from a human donor with non-small cell lung cancer who had stable disease on radiotherapy plus ipilimumab. The sample consisted of peripheral blood, taken from a patient treated with radiotherapy plus ipilimumab. This chain joins TRBV9 and TRBJ1-6, with 7 bases fitting TRBD1. The CDR3 protein is CASSKRQGADSPLHF. In DNA form, the CDR3 reads TGTGCCAGCAGCAAGCGACAGGGCGCGGATTCACCCCTCCACTTT.